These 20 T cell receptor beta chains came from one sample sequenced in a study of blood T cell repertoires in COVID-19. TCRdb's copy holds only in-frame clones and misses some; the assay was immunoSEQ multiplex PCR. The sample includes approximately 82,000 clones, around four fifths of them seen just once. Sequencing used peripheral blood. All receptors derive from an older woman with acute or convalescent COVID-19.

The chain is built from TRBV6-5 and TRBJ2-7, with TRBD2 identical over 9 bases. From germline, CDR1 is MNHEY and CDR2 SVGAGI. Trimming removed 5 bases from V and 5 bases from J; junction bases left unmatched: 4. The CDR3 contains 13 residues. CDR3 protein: CASSRTSVNEQYF. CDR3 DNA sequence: TGTGCCAGCAGTCGGACTAGCGTTAACGAGCAGTACTTC.

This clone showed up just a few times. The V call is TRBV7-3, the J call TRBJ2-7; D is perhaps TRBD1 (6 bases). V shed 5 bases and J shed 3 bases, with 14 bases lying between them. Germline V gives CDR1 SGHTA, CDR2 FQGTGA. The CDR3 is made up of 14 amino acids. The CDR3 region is CASSLNTGLYEQYF. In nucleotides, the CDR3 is TGTGCCAGCAGCCTTAACACAGGGCTCTACGAGCAGTACTTC.

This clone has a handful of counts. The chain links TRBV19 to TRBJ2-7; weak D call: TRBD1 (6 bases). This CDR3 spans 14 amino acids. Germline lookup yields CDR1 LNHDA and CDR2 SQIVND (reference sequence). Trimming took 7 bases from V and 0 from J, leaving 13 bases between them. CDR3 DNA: TGTGCCAGTAACCCAAGGGGGAGCTCCTACGAGCAGTACTTC. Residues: CASNPRGSSYEQYF. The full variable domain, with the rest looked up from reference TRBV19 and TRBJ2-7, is DGGITQSPKYLFRKEGQNVTLSCEQNLNHDAMYWYRQDPGQGLRLIYYSQIVNDFQKGDIAEGYSVSREKKESFPLTVTSAQKNPTAFYLCASNPRGSSYEQYFGPGTRLTVT.

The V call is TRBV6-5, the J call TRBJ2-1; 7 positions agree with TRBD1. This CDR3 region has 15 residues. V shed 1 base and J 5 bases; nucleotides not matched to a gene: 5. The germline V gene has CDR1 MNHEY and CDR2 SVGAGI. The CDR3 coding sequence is TGTGCCAGCAGTTACTTGACAGGGTTGAACAATGAGCAGTTCTTC. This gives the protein CASSYLTGLNNEQFF.

Written as DNA, the CDR3 is TGTGCCAGCAGTGAACTCCCGTCGGGGTACACTGAAGCTTTCTTT. Its protein is CASSELPSGYTEAFF. The J gene is TRBJ1-1, the V gene TRBV6-1; D is undetermined. Germline CDR1 and CDR2: MNHNS and SASEGT. V gave up 2 bases and J gave up 3 bases, with 13 bases separating them. The CDR3 loop spans 15 amino acids.

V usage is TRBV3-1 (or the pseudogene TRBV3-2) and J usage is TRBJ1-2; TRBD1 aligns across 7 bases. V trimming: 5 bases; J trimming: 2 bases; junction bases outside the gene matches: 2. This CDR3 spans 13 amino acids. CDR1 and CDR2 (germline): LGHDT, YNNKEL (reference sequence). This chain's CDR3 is CASSTTGNYGYTF. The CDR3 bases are TGTGCCAGCAGCACGACAGGGAACTATGGCTACACCTTC.

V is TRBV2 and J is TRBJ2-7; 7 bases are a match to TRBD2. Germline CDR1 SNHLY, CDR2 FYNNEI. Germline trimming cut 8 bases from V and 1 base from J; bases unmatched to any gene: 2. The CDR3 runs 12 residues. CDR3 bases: TGTGCCAGCGCGGGAGATTCCTACGAGCAGTACTTC. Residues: CASAGDSYEQYF.

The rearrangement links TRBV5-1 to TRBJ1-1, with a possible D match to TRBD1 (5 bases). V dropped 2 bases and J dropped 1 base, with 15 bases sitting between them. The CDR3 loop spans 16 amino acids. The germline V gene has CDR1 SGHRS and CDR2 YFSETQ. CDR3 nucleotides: TGCGCCAGCAGCTTAATTGTCAGGGAACCGAACACTGAAGCTTTCTTT. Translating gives CASSLIVREPNTEAFF.

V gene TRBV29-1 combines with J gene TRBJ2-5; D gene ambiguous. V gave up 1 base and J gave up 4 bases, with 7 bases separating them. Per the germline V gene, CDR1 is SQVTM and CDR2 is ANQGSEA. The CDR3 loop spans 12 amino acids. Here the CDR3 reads CSVEGQAETQYF. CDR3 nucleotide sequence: TGCAGCGTTGAAGGCCAGGCAGAGACCCAGTACTTC.

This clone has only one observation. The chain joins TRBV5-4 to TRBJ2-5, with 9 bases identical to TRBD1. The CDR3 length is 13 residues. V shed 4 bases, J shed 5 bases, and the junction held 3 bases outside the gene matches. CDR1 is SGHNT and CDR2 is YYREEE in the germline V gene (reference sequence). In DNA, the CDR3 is TGTGCCAGCAGCCGGGACAGGGTTGAGACCCAGTACTTC. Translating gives CASSRDRVETQYF.

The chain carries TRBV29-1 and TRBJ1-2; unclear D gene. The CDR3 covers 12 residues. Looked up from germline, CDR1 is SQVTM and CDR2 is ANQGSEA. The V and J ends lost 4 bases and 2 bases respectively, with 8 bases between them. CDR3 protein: CSVGSSNYGYTF. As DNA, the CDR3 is TGCAGCGTTGGAAGCTCGAACTATGGCTACACCTTC. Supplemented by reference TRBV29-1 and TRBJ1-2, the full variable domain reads SAVISQKPSRDICQRGTSLTIQCQVDSQVTMMFWYRQQPGQSLTLIATANQGSEATYESGFVIDKFPISRPNLTFSTLTVSNMSPEDSSIYLCSVGSSNYGYTFGSGTRLTVV.

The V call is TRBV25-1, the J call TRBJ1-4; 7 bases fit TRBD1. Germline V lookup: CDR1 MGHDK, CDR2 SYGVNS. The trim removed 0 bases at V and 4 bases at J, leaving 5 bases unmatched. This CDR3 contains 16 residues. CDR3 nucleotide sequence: TGTGCCAGCAGTGAATATACCGGGACAGTTAATGAAAAACTGTTTTTT. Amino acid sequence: CASSEYTGTVNEKLFF.

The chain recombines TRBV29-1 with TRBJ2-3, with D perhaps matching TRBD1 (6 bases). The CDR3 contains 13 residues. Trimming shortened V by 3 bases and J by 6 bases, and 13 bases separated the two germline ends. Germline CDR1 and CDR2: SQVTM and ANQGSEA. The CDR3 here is CSVELQGWDTQYF. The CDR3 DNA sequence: TGCAGCGTTGAGTTGCAGGGGTGGGATACGCAGTATTTT.

For the CDR3, the DNA is TGCGCCAGCAGCCCAAAGAGGGACATCTCCTACGAGCAGTACTTC. Its translation: CASSPKRDISYEQYF. This sequence joins TRBV4-1 and TRBJ2-7; maybe TRBD1 (6 bases). Trimming cost V 4 bases and J 0 bases, with 13 bases left between them. The length of the CDR3 is 15 residues. Germline CDR1 reads MGHRA; CDR2 reads YSYEKL.

Here the CDR3 reads CASTRLVGGEKLFF. DNA of the CDR3: TGTGCCAGCACCAGATTGGTAGGGGGTGAAAAACTGTTTTTT. The chain recombines TRBV6-6 with TRBJ1-4; D possibly corresponds to TRBD1 (6 bases). Between the trimmed V and J ends, which lost 7 bases and 7 bases, there was a span of 16 bases. This CDR3 is 14 amino acids long. Germline assignment: CDR1 MNHNY and CDR2 SVGAGI (reference sequence).

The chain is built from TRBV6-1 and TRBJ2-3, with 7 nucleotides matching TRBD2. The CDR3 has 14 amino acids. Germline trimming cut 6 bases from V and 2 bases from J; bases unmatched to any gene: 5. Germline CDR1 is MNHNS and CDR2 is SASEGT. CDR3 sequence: CASRSGTATDTQYF. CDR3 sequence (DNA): TGTGCCAGCAGAAGCGGGACTGCCACAGATACGCAGTATTTT.

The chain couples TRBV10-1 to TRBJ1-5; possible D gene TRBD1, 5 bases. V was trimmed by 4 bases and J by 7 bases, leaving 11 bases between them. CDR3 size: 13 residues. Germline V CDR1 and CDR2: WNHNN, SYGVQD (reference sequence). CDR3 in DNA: TGCGCCAGCAGTGGGGGCGCGGCCCAGCCCCAGCATTTT. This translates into CASSGGAAQPQHF.

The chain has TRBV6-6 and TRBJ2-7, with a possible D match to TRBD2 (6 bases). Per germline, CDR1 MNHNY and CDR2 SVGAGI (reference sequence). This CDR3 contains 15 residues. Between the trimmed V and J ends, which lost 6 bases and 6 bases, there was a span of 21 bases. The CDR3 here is CASSPRDSNVPEQYF. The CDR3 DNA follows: TGTGCCAGCAGCCCCCGGGACTCGAACGTCCCCGAGCAGTACTTC.

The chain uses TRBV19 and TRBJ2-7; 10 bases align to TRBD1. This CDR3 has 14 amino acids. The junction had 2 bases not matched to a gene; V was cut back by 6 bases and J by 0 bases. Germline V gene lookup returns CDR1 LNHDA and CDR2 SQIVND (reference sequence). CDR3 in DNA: TGTGCCAGTAGGGACAGGGGGTCCTCCTACGAGCAGTACTTC. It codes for CASRDRGSSYEQYF.

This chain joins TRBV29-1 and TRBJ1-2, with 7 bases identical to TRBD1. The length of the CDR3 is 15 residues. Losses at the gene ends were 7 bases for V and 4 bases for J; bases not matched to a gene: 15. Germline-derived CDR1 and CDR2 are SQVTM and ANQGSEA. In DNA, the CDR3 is TGCAGCGCCTCTAAAGGGACAGAATCCATCTATGGCTACACCTTC. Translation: CSASKGTESIYGYTF.